Detailed here is one TCR beta chain. Its target antigen remains unknown. It has no much larger one-base neighbor in the sample; base qualities were not kept. CD8 naive samples were CD45RO-negative cells positively selected for CCR7, giving a CD45RA+CCR7+ population that excluded TemRA cells. Donors were healthy HIV-negative adults with no recently reported acute infections or vaccinations. All donors were Caucasian adults living in Nashville, Tennessee, USA. Blood was obtained by leukapheresis, after which PBMCs were separated by Ficoll-Histopaque density gradient centrifugation and cryopreserved in liquid nitrogen vapor phase. Purity and quantity of every magnetically sorted T cell population were checked by analytical flow cytometry. Genomic DNA was isolated from each sorted fraction and quantified by UV absorbance on a Nanodrop 2000c. The record originates from a study of shared clonotypes between healthy human individuals (dated by TCRdb to 2019 to 2021). Context from the whole study: The cohort comprised two women and a few men aged 18 to 49 years. For each donor, CD4 naive and CD4 memory were each run on three plates, CD8 naive on two plates, and CD8 memory on one plate. Blood TCR repertoires of five healthy adults were deeply sequenced to estimate repertoire size and the extent of clonotype sharing between individuals. Libraries were prepared and TCR repertoires were sequenced by different laboratories using diverse techniques, in order to increase sequencing depth and limit assay-specific biases. Each donor's leukapheresis produced roughly between about 0.8 and 10 billion PBMCs. General study outcomes and caveats: The genetic and exposure-history diversity represented was limited by the small number of donors. When several donors were compared, the shared fraction of clonotypes was about 5.5% for naive CD4, about 4% for naive CD8, roughly 2.3% for memory CD4, and 0.4% for memory CD8. Estimated clonotype richness was generally larger for naive than for memory subsets. Even with the large sequencing depth, rarefaction of the sorted-subset datasets indicated that sequencing was incomplete. Compared with non-shared clonotypes, the clonotypes found in all four sorted-subset donors had higher generation probabilities. Sampling was restricted to blood, and TCR repertoires in tissue are likely to differ from TCR repertoires in blood. Pairwise subsampling indicated that sequencing depth was expected to affect the degree of clonotype sharing among donors.

Using the deep immunoSEQ assay, TCR CDR3 regions were amplified from genomic DNA by multiplex PCR. For each cell subset, the extracted genomic DNA was distributed evenly across all wells of several immunoSEQ 96-well plates, and each plate served as one replicate. For sorted subsets, each replicate PCR was loaded with about 200 ng genomic DNA, equivalent to 25,000 to 30,000 T cell genomes. The purified libraries were quantified using a Qubit 3.0 fluorometer, sized with a Bioanalyzer 2100, and then quantified again using the KAPA Library Quantification kit. Each immunoSEQ 96-well plate was sequenced on its own single-read 150-cycle Illumina NextSeq 550 flow cell. As for how the authors treated the data: Because only junctional sequences without quality scores were contained in the immunoSEQ output, filtering matching that applied to full-length reads could not be performed. To assign V/J genes and CDR3, sequences were annotated using PyIR, a Python wrapper for IgBLAST v1.9, with IMGT germline references. Reads were removed for weak V/J assignments (E-value above 1e-6), missing CDR3, stop codons, out-of-frame junctions, or ambiguous translated residues. V3J clonotypes were defined as sequences sharing the same inferred V gene, J gene, and CDR3 amino acid sequence. Percentage overlap between repertoires was computed as shared unique clonotypes divided by the size of the smaller repertoire. Repertoire richness was assessed with RTK rarefaction, the Chao1 estimator, and Recon v2.1 estimates of unobserved clonotypes. For all TCRbeta clonotypes obtained by the gDNA method from a handful of donors, generation probabilities were computed with OLGA. In its TCRdb copy, this immuneACCESS table keeps in-frame sequences only and misses some clones. Where compared with another copy, unresolved V genes explain less than half of these, and the others have no known cause. That table gives V, J and clone size, and the DNA gave D and trimming. For this sample the table gives about 2 million clones, of which roughly 95% were detected only once. The top ten clonotypes cover roughly 1.1% of the sample.

The clonotype comes from a man between 18 and 35 years old in good health. The source material was naive CD8+ T cells sorted from blood. The cell subset or site label corresponds to: CD45RA+CCR7+.

The DNA sequence is given as TGTGCCAGCAGTTTAGGGGCGGGACCTCTCTACGAGCAGTACTTC. This codes for CASSLGAGPLYEQYF. The V gene is TRBV27 and the J gene is TRBJ2-7; 6 matching bases give a weak D call of TRBD2. For CDR1 and CDR2, the germline V gene (reference sequence) lists MNHEY and SMNVEV. The junction carries 14 bases between V and J, which are trimmed by 2 bases and 3 bases respectively. The cysteine opens and the phenylalanine closes a CDR3 of 15 amino acids. The entry retains the CDR3 DNA only, 45 bases that are in frame from base 1.